Given below is one TCR beta chain in context. The data were obtained in a study of blood T cell repertoires in COVID-19. The overall study: Acute and convalescent COVID-19 specimens originated in the United States, Italy and Spain. From T cells, B-cell-depleted T cells, or PBMCs came the material, which was cDNA or gDNA.

The CDR3 runs 19 residues. Germline CDR1 GTSNPN, CDR2 SVGIG (reference sequence). The ends lost 0 bases at V and 5 bases at J; junction bases unmatched: 13. How the authors handled the data: Reference gene primer amplification in the assay estimated nucleated cell counts. Only in-frame clones appear in the TCRdb table, and some are missing; sequencing was by immunoSEQ multiplex PCR. V and J calls and clone size follow that table, whereas D and trimming were derived from the DNA. This sample has more than 85,000 clones, with around 78% found just once. The sequence came from an older woman with acute or convalescent COVID-19. V and J are TRBV30 and TRBJ2-1, with TRBD2 matching 13 bases. The sample was peripheral blood. As DNA, the CDR3 is TGTGCCTGGAGTGTAACCCCCGGACTAGCGGGGGTGAGGGACAATGAGCAGTTCTTC. This sequence encodes CAWSVTPGLAGVRDNEQFF. The full variable domain, in which reference TRBV30 and TRBJ2-1 provide the parts outside the CDR3, is SQTIHQWPATLVQPVGSPLSLECTVEGTSNPNLYWYRQAAGRGLQLLFYSVGIGQISSEVPQNLSASRPQDRQFILSSKKLLLSDSGFYLCAWSVTPGLAGVRDNEQFFGPGTRLTVL.